These 4 T cell receptor beta chains were all obtained from the same sample, sequenced in a study of cytomegalovirus exposure and HLA in healthy donors. This PCR relied on a set of 60 Vbeta primers and 13 Jbeta primers. Assay: immunoSEQ multiplex PCR; the TCRdb copy retains only in-frame clones and omits some. The data hold about 110,000 clones, with about two thirds observed a single time. The sequenced sample was PBMCs. The receptors here all came from a boy aged 10-17 years in good health and CMV-seronegative.

The chain links TRBV5-1 to TRBJ1-1, with a possible D match to TRBD1 (5 bases). V lost 4 bases and J lost 3, with 13 bases in between. The germline CDR1 and CDR2 sequences are SGHRS and YFSETQ. The length of the CDR3 is 14 residues. DNA of the CDR3: TGCGCCAGCAGCCATGAAACAGGTTACACTGAAGCTTTCTTT. The encoded protein is CASSHETGYTEAFF.

This chain connects TRBV7-9 to TRBJ2-7, with TRBD2 identical over 11 bases. Germline CDR1 and CDR2: SEHNR and FQNEAQ (reference sequence). The CDR3 has 17 residues. J gave up 6 bases and V 5 bases, and 15 bases lay outside the gene matches. The CDR3 sequence is CASSATGTSGPHLEQYF. The CDR3 DNA sequence: TGTGCCAGCAGCGCAACCGGGACTAGCGGACCCCATCTCGAGCAGTACTTC.

The chain has TRBV7-9 and TRBJ2-5; D might be TRBD2 (6 bases). CDR1 SEHNR and CDR2 FQNEAQ come from the germline V gene (reference sequence). This CDR3 is 17 amino acids long. Deletions cut 1 base from V and 0 bases from J, with 15 bases between. This chain's CDR3 is CASSLDAIRDYQETQYF. In nucleotides, the CDR3 is TGTGCCAGCAGCTTAGACGCAATCCGGGACTACCAAGAGACCCAGTACTTC.

This chain uses TRBV15 with TRBJ2-1; 7 positions agree with TRBD2. CDR1 and CDR2 (germline): LNHNV, YYDKDF (reference sequence). This CDR3 contains 16 residues. Unmatched junction bases numbered 8, after V lost 2 bases and J lost 4 bases. The CDR3 sequence is CATSRMTSRVYNEQFF. The CDR3 DNA is TGTGCCACCAGCAGAATGACTAGCCGAGTGTACAATGAGCAGTTCTTC.